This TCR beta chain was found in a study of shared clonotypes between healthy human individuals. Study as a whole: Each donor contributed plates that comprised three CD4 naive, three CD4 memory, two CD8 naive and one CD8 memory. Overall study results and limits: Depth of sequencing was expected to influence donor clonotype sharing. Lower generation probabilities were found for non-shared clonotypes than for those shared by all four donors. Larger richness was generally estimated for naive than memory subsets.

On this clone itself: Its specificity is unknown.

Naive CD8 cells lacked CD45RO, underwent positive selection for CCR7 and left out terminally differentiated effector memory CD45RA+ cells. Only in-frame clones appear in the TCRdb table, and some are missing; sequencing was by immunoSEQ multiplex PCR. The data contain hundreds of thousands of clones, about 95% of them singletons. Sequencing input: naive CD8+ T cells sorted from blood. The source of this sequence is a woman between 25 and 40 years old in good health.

CDR3 sequence: CASSLSGRWGYTF. The CDR3 DNA is TGTGCCAGCAGTTTATCTGGGCGTTGGGGCTACACCTTC. V usage is TRBV27 and J usage is TRBJ1-2; D unclear. Per germline, CDR1 MNHEY and CDR2 SMNVEV (reference sequence). The CDR3 contains 13 residues. The V and J ends lost 0 bases and 8 bases respectively, with 10 bases between them.